The 13 T cell receptor beta chains below come from one sample, sequenced in a study of cytomegalovirus exposure and HLA in healthy donors (dated by TCRdb to about 2017). Receptors were amplified or captured by the immunoSEQ multiplex PCR assay. The multiplex PCR relied on a mix of 60 forward primers for TCR Vbeta segments and 13 reverse primers for TCR Jbeta segments. Held by TCRdb, this immuneACCESS table contains in-frame sequences only and omits some clones. Under half of the omission traces to an unresolved V gene where checked; the cause of the rest is unknown. This sample gives roughly 180,000 clones in total; about 86% of them show up just once. The ten largest clones represent around 2.2% of the sample. Sequenced input: PBMCs. The receptors here all came from a woman between 18 and 30 years old in good health and CMV-seropositive.

V and J are TRBV11-2 and TRBJ1-4; unclear D gene. The ends were cut back, 3 bases at V and 0 bases at J, with 5 bases in the middle. The CDR3 has 14 residues. Germline V lookup: CDR1 SGHAT, CDR2 FQNNGV. For the CDR3, the DNA is TGTGCCAGCAGCTTGACACCAACTAATGAAAAACTGTTTTTT. This sequence encodes CASSLTPTNEKLFF.

The rearrangement joins TRBV4-1 to TRBJ1-2; 7 positions match TRBD1. The length of the CDR3 is 14 residues. V was pared by 5 bases and J by 3 bases, with 6 bases of the junction left unmatched. Germline CDR1 is MGHRA and CDR2 is YSYEKL. The CDR3 sequence is CASSFRQGDYGYTF. The CDR3 bases are TGCGCCAGCAGCTTCCGACAGGGTGACTATGGCTACACCTTC.

This chain connects TRBV7-9 to TRBJ1-2; the D is unclear. CDR3 length: 12 amino acids. Trimming took 1 base from V and 8 from J, leaving 8 bases between them. Germline V gives CDR1 SEHNR, CDR2 FQNEAQ (reference sequence). The CDR3 DNA is TGTGCCAGCAGCTTAGTTGTCTACGGCTACACCTTC. The encoded protein is CASSLVVYGYTF.

The chain employs TRBV29-1 and TRBJ2-3, with a tentative D call TRBD2 (6 bases). The germline V and J ends were trimmed by 6 bases and 0 bases, with 13 bases remaining between them. In germline, CDR1 is SQVTM, CDR2 ANQGSEA. The CDR3 has 14 amino acids. In nucleotides, the CDR3 is TGCAGCGTCGTTGTGGGGACTAGCACAGATACGCAGTATTTT. Translated: CSVVVGTSTDTQYF.

This chain uses TRBV4-1 with TRBJ2-2, with 7 positions matching TRBD2. Germline V lookup: CDR1 MGHRA, CDR2 YSYEKL. The CDR3 is 16 amino acids. V lost 4 bases and J lost 0; bases outside the gene matches: 5. CDR3 region: CASSPREGANTGELFF. The CDR3 DNA follows: TGCGCCAGCAGCCCCAGGGAGGGTGCGAACACCGGGGAGCTGTTTTTT.

V usage is TRBV4-1 and J usage is TRBJ2-2, with D possibly being TRBD1 (5 bases). The CDR3 has 15 amino acids. V dropped 1 base and J dropped 2 bases, with 8 bases sitting between them. Germline assignment: CDR1 MGHRA and CDR2 YSYEKL. The CDR3 nucleotides are TGCGCCAGCAGCCAAGGCAGGGCCAACACCGGGGAGCTGTTTTTT. This gives the protein CASSQGRANTGELFF.

In nucleotides, the CDR3 is TGCGCCAGCAGCTTGGTCGATACCGGGACAGCGAATTACGAGCAGTACTTC. Its translation: CASSLVDTGTANYEQYF. The rearrangement links TRBV5-1 to TRBJ2-7; 7 positions agree with TRBD1. There are 17 residues in the CDR3. Germline-derived CDR1 and CDR2 are SGHRS and YFSETQ. The trim removed 0 bases at V and 4 bases at J, leaving 13 bases unmatched.

The V call is TRBV29-1, the J call TRBJ2-3; 10 bases are a match to TRBD2. Germline V gives CDR1 SQVTM, CDR2 ANQGSEA. The ends lost 7 bases at V and 3 bases at J; junction bases unmatched: 16. The CDR3 is 17 amino acids. The chain's CDR3 is CSAAPSGGRRGTDTQYF. The CDR3 DNA sequence: TGCAGCGCCGCCCCTAGCGGGGGTCGAAGAGGGACAGATACGCAGTATTTT.

The CDR3 here is CATRKRTEERETQYF. In nucleotides, the CDR3 is TGTGCCACCAGAAAACGAACGGAGGAACGGGAGACCCAGTACTTC. This chain joins TRBV15 and TRBJ2-5; a possible D gene is TRBD2 (5 bases). Trimming pared 6 bases from V and 5 bases from J, leaving 19 bases between. The CDR3 consists of 15 residues. Germline V gene sequence: CDR1 LNHNV, CDR2 YYDKDF (reference sequence).

The rearrangement uses TRBV28 and TRBJ2-5, with 11 nucleotides matching TRBD2. The CDR3 extends over 15 amino acids. Unmatched junction bases numbered 8, after V lost 5 bases and J lost 6 bases. Germline V gene lookup returns CDR1 MDHEN and CDR2 SYDVKM. CDR3 sequence reads: CASSNLAGGMKTQYF. The CDR3 coding sequence is TGTGCCAGCAGTAACCTAGCGGGGGGAATGAAGACCCAGTACTTC.

The chain uses TRBV4-1 and TRBJ1-4; no clear D gene. The germline V gene has CDR1 MGHRA and CDR2 YSYEKL. The V end lost 3 bases, the J end lost 4 bases, and 12 bases lay between the germline ends. The CDR3 length is 15 residues. CDR3 in amino acids: CASSHLRTFNEKLFF. The CDR3 coding sequence is TGCGCCAGCAGCCATCTTCGAACTTTTAATGAAAAACTGTTTTTT.

This sequence joins TRBV11-2 and TRBJ2-1, with D unresolved. Trimming took 3 bases from V and 0 from J, leaving 18 bases between them. This CDR3 region has 18 residues. Looked up from germline, CDR1 is SGHAT and CDR2 is FQNNGV. Here the CDR3 DNA reads TGTGCCAGCAGCTTTAAAGGAGAAGGTGTCGGCTCCTACAATGAGCAGTTCTTC. It codes for CASSFKGEGVGSYNEQFF.

The V and J genes are TRBV7-3 and TRBJ2-3; D unresolved. Germline V gene lookup returns CDR1 SGHTA and CDR2 FQGTGA. This CDR3 has 14 amino acids. V gave up 2 bases and J gave up 2 bases, with 8 bases separating them. The DNA for the CDR3 is TGTGCCAGCAGCTTAGGGCAACTCACAGATACGCAGTATTTT. It encodes CASSLGQLTDTQYF.